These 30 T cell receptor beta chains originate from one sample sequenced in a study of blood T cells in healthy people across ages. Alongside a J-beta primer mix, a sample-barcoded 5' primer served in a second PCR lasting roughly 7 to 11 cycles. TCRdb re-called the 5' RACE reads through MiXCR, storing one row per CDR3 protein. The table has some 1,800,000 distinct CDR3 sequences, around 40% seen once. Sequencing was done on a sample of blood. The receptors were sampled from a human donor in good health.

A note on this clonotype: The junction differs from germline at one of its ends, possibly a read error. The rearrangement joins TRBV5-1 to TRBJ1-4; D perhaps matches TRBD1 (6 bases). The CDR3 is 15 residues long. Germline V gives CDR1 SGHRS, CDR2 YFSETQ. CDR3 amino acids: CASSLASGQNEKRFF. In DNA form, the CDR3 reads TGCGCCAGCAGCTTGGCCTCCGGACAGAACGAAAAACGGTTTTTT.

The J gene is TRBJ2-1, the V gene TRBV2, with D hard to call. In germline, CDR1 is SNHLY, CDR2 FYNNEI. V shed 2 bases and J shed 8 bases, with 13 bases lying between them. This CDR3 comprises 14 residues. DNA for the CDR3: TGTGCCAGCAGTGAATTGGGTTTAGGAGATGAGCAGTTCTTC. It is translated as CASSELGLGDEQFF. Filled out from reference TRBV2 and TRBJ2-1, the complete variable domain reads EPEVTQTPSHQVTQMGQEVILRCVPISNHLYFYWYRQILGQKVEFLVSFYNNEISEKSEIFDDQFSVERPDGSNFTLKIRSTKLEDSAMYFCASSELGLGDEQFFGPGTRLTVL.

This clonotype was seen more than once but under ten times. The CDR3 protein is CASSGQGNSGANVLTF. In DNA form, the CDR3 reads TGTGCCAGCAGTGGACAGGGGAACTCTGGGGCCAACGTCCTGACTTTC. The V call is TRBV6-5, the J call TRBJ2-6, with 9 bases matching TRBD1. J was trimmed by 0 bases and V by 5 bases; bases with no gene match: 2. Looked up from germline, CDR1 is MNHEY and CDR2 is SVGAGI. The CDR3 is made up of 16 amino acids.

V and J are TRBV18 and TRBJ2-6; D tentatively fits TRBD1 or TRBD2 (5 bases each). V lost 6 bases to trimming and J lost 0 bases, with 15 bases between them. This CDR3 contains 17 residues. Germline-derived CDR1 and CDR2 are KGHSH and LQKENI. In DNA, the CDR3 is TGTGCCAGCTCCACCGGGACCGCGAGCTCTGGGGCCAACGTCCTGACTTTC. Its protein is CASSTGTASSGANVLTF.

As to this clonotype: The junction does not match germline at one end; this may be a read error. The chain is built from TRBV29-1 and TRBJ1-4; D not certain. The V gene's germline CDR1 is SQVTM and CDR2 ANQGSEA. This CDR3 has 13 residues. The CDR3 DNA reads TGCAGCGCCCGAGAAGGAACTAATGAAAAACGGTTTTTT. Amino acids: CSAREGTNEKRFF.

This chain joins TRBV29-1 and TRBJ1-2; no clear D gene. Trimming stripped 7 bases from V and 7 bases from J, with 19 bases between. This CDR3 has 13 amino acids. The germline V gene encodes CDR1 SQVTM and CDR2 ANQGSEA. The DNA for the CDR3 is TGCAGCGCCCCTGTTATCTCGGAGTTTGGCTACACCTTC. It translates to CSAPVISEFGYTF.

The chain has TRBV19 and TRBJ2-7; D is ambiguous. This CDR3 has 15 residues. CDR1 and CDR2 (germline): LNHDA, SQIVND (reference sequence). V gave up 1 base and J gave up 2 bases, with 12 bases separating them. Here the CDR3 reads CASSIAFRPTYEQYF. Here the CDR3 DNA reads TGTGCCAGTAGTATAGCGTTCAGGCCCACCTACGAGCAGTACTTC.

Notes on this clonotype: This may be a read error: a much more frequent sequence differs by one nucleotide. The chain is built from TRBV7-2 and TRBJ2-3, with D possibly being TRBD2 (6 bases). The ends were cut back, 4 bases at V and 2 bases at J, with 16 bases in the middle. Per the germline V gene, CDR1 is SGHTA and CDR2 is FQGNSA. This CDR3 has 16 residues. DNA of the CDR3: TGTGCCAGCAGCTACGGTCGGGGGAGGCTCACAGATACGCAGTATTTT. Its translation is CASSYGRGRLTDTQYF.

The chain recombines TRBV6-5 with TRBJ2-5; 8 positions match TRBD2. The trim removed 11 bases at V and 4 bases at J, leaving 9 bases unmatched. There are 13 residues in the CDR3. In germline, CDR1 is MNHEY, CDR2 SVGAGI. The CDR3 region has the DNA TGTGCCTGCCGACTAGCGTGGGGAGAGACCCAGTACTTC. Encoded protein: CACRLAWGETQYF.

The CDR3 here is CATSRDFGEQFF. Written as DNA, the CDR3 is TGTGCCACCAGCAGAGATTTCGGTGAGCAGTTCTTC. The chain joins TRBV15 to TRBJ2-1; D unresolved. CDR1 is LNHNV and CDR2 is YYDKDF in the germline V gene (reference sequence). The V end was cut by 0 bases, the J end by 9 bases, with 6 bases between. CDR3 length: 12 residues.

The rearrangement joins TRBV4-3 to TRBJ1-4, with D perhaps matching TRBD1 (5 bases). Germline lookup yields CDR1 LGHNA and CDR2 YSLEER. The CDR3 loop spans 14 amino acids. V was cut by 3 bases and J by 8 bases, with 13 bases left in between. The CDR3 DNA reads TGCGCCAGCAGCCACGGGGGGAGTGGGGAAAAACTGTTTTTT. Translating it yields CASSHGGSGEKLFF.

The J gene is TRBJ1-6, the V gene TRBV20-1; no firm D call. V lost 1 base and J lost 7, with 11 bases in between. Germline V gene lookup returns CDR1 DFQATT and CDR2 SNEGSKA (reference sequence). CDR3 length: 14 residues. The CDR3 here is CSARGPALNSPLHF. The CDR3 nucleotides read TGCAGTGCTAGAGGGCCAGCCCTCAATTCACCCCTCCACTTT.

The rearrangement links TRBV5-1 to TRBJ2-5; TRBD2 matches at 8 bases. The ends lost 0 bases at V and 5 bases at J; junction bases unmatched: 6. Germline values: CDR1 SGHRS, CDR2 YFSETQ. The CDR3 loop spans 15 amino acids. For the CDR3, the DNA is TGCGCCAGCAGCTTGGACCGGGGGGGGCCGGAGACCCAGTACTTC. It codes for CASSLDRGGPETQYF.

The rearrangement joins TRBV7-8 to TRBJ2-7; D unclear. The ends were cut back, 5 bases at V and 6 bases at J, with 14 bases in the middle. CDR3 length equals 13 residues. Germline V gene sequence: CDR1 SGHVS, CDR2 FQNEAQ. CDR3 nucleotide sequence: TGTGCCAGCAGCCCCCCTTATTTGTCCGAGCAGTACTTC. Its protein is CASSPPYLSEQYF.

CDR3 sequence reads: CASSFRDRGPTEAFF. The DNA of the CDR3 is TGTGCCAGCAGCTTCCGGGACAGGGGCCCCACTGAAGCTTTCTTT. The chain recombines TRBV5-4 with TRBJ1-1; 10 bases are a match to TRBD1. V shed 2 bases, J shed 4 bases, and the junction held 5 bases outside the gene matches. Germline CDR1 reads SGHNT; CDR2 reads YYREEE (reference sequence). The CDR3 totals 15 residues.

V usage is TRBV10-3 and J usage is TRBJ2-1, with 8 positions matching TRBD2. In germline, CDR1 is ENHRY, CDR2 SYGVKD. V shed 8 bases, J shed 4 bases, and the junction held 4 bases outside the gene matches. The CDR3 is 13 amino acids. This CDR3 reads CAIPTSGYNEQFF. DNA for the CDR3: TGTGCCATCCCTACTAGCGGATACAATGAGCAGTTCTTC.

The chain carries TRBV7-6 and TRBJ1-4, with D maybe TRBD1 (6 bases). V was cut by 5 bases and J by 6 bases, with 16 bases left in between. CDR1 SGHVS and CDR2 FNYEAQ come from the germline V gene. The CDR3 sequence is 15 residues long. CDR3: CASSLQGRRYEKLFF. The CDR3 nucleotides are TGTGCCAGCAGCCTACAGGGCCGGCGCTATGAAAAACTGTTTTTT. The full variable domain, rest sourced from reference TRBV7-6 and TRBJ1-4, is GAGVSQSPRYKVTKRGQDVALRCDPISGHVSLYWYRQALGQGPEFLTYFNYEAQQDKSGLPNDRFSAERPEGSISTLTIQRTEQRDSAMYRCASSLQGRRYEKLFFGSGTQLSVL.

CDR3 DNA: TGTGCCAGCAGCTTGGGTCCGGGGATATACACTGAAGCTTTCTTT. Protein sequence: CASSLGPGIYTEAFF. This chain links TRBV5-5 with TRBJ1-1; D gene uncertain. Germline V CDR1 and CDR2: SGHKS, YYEKEE (reference sequence). V shed 0 bases and J shed 3 bases, with 12 bases lying between them. The CDR3 loop spans 15 amino acids.

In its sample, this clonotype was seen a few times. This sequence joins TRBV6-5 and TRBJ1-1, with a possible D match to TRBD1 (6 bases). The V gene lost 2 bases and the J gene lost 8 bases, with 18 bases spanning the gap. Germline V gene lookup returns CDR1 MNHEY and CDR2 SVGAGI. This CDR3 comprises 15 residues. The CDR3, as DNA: TGTGCCAGCAGTTACAGGGGGTTAATCACCGACGAAGCTTTCTTT. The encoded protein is CASSYRGLITDEAFF.

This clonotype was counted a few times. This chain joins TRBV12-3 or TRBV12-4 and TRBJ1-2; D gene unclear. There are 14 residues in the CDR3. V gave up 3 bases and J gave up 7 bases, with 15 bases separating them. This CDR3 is CASSFSVAVVGYTF. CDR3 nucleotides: TGTGCCAGCAGTTTTAGTGTGGCAGTCGTTGGCTACACCTTC.

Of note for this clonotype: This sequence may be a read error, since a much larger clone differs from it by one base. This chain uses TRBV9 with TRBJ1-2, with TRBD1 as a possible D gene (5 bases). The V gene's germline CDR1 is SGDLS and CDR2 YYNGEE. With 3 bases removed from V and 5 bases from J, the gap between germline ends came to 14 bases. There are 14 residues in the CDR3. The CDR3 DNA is TGTGCCAGCAGCGCAGGGACCTCGTGTTATGGCTACACCTTC. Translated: CASSAGTSCYGYTF.

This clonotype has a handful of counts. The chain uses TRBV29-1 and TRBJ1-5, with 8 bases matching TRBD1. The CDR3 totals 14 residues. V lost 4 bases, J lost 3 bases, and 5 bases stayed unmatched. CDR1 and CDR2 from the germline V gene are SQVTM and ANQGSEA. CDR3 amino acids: CSVGQGANNQPQHF. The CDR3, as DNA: TGCAGCGTTGGGCAGGGGGCTAACAATCAGCCCCAGCATTTT.

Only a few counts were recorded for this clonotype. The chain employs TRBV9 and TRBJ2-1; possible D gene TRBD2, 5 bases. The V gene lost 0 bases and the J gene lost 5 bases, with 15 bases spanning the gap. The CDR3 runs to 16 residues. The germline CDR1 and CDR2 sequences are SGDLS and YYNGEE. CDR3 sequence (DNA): TGTGCCAGCAGCGTAGCTACGGGATATATGAACAATGAGCAGTTCTTC. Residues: CASSVATGYMNNEQFF.

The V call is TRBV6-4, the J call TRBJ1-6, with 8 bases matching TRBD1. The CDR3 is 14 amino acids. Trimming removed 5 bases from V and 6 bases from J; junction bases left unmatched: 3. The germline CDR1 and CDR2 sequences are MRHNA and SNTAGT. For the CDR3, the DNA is TGTGCCAGCAGTCAGACAGGGGCTAATTCACCCCTCCACTTT. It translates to CASSQTGANSPLHF.

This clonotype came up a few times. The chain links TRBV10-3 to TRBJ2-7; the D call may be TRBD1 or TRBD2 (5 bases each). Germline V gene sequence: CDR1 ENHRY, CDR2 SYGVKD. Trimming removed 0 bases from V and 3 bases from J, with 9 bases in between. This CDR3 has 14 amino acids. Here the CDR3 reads CAISESGDVYEQYF. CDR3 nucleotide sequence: TGTGCCATCAGTGAGTCGGGGGACGTCTACGAGCAGTACTTC.

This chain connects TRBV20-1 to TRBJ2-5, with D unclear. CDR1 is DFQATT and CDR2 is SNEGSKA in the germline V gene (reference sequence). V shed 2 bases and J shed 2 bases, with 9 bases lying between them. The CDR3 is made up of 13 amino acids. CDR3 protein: CSARTIEQETQYF. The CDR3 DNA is TGCAGTGCTAGAACCATAGAACAAGAGACCCAGTACTTC.

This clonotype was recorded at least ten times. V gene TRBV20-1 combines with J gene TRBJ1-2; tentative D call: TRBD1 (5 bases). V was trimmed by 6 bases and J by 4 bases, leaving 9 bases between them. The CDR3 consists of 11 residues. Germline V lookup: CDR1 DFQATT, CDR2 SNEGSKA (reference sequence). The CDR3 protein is CSARAVYGYTF. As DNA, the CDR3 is TGCAGTGCCAGGGCCGTCTATGGCTACACCTTC.

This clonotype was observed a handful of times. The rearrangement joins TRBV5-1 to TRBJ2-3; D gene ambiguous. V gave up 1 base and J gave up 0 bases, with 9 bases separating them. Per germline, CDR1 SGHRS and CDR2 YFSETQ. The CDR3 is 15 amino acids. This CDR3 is CASSLRHASTDTQYF. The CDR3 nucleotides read TGCGCCAGCAGCTTGAGGCATGCTAGCACAGATACGCAGTATTTT.

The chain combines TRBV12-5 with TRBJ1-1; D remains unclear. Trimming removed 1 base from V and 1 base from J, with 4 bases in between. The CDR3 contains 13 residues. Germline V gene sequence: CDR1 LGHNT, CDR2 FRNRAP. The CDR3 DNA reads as TGTGCTAGTGGTTTGGACAGGAACACTGAAGCTTTCTTT. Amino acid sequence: CASGLDRNTEAFF.

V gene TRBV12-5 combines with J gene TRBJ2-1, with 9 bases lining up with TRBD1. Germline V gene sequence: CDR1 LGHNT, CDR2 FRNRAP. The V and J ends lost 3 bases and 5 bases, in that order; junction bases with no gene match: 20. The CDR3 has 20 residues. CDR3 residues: CASGLWGGTGILYAHNEQFF. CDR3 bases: TGTGCTAGTGGTTTATGGGGTGGGACAGGGATTTTATATGCACACAATGAGCAGTTCTTC.